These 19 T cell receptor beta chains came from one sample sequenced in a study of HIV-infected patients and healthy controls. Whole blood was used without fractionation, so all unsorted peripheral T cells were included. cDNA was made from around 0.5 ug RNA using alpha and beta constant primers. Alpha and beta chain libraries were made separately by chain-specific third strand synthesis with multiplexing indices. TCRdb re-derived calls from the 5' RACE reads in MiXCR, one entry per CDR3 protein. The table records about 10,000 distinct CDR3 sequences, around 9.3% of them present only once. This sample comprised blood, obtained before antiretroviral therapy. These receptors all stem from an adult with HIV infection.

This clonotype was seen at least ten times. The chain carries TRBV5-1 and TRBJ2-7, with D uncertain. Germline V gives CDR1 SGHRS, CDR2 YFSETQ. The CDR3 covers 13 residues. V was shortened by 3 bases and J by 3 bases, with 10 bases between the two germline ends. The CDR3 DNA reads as TGCGCCAGCAGCTGGGTCGGCGGCTACGAGCAGTACTTC. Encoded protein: CASSWVGGYEQYF.

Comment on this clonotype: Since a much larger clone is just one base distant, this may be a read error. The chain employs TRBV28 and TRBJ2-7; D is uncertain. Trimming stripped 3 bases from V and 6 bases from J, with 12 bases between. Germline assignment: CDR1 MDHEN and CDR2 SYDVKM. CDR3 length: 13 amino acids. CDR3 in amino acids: CASSFLRVGEQYF. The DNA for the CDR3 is TGTGCCAGCAGTTTCCTTCGCGTTGGCGAGCAGTACTTC.

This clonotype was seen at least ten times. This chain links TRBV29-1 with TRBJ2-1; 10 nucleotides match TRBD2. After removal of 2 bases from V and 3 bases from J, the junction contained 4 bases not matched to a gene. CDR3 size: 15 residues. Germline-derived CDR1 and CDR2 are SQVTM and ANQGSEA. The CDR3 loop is CSVEFVAGGYNEQFF. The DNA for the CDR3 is TGCAGCGTTGAATTCGTAGCGGGGGGCTACAATGAGCAGTTCTTC.

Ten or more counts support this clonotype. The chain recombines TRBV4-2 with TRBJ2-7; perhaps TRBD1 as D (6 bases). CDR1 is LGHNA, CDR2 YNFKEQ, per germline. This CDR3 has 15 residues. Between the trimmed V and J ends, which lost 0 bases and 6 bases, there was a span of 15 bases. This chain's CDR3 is CASSQDLARGGEQYF. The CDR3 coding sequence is TGTGCCAGCAGCCAAGATCTGGCCAGGGGCGGCGAGCAGTACTTC.

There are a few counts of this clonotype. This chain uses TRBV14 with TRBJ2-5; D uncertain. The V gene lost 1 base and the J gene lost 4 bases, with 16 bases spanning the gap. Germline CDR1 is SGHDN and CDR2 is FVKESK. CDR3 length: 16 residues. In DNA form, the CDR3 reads TGTGCCAGCAGCCAAGGATGGGGAAACGGTGGAGAGACCCAGTACTTC. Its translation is CASSQGWGNGGETQYF.

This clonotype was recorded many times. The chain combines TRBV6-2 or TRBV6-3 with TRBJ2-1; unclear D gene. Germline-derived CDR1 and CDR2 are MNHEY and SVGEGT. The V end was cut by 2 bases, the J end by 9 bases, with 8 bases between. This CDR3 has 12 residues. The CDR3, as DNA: TGTGCCAGCAGTTACGACAAGGGTGAGCAGTTCTTC. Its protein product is CASSYDKGEQFF.

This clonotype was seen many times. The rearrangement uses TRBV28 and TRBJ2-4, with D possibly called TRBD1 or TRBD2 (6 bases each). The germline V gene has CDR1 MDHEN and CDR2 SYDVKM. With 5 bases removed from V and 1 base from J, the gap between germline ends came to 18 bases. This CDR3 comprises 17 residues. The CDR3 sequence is CASSPRLGGRAKNIQYF. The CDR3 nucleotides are TGTGCCAGCAGTCCACGTCTAGGGGGGCGGGCCAAAAACATTCAGTACTTC.

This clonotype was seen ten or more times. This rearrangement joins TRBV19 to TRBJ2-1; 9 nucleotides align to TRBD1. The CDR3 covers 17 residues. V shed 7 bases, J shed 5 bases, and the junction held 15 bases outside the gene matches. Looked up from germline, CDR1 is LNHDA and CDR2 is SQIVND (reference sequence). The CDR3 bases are TGTGCCAGTACGGGACAGGGCCCCCTCGGGAAACACAATGAGCAGTTCTTC. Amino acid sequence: CASTGQGPLGKHNEQFF.

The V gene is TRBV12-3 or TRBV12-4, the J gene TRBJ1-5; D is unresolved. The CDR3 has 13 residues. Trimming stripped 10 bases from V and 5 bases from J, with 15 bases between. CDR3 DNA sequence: TGTGCCACCTTGAGGTCATGGGATCAGCCCCAGCATTTT. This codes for CATLRSWDQPQHF.

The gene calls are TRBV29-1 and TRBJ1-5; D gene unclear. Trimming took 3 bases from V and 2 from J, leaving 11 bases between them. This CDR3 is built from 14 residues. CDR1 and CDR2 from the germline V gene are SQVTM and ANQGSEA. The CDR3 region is CSVDTGSGNQPQHF. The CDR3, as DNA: TGCAGCGTTGACACGGGGTCGGGCAATCAGCCCCAGCATTTT.

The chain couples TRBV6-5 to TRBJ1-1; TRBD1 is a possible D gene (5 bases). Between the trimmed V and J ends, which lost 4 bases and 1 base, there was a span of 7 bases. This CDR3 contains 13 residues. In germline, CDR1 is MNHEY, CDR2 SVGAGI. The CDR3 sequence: CASSSGPNTEAFF. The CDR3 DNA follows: TGTGCCAGCAGTTCGGGGCCGAACACTGAAGCTTTCTTT.

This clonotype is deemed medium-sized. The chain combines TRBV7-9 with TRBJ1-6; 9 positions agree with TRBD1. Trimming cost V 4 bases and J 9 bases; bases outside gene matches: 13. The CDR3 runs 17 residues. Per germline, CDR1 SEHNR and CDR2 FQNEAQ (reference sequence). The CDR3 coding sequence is TGTGCCAGCAGCTCCCATGACGACAGGGGGATTTCTTCACCCCTCCACTTT. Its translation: CASSSHDDRGISSPLHF. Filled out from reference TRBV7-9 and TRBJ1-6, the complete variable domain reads DTGVSQNPRHKITKRGQNVTFRCDPISEHNRLYWYRQTLGQGPEFLTYFQNEAQLEKSRLLSDRFSAERPKGSFSTLEIQRTEQGDSAMYLCASSSHDDRGISSPLHFGNGTRLTVT.

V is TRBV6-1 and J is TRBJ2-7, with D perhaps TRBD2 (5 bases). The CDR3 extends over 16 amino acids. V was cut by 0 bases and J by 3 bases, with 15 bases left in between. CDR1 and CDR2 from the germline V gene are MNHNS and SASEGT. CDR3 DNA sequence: TGTGCCAGCAGTGAAGCGGGGAGCGAGGGTTTCTACGAGCAGTACTTC. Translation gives CASSEAGSEGFYEQYF.

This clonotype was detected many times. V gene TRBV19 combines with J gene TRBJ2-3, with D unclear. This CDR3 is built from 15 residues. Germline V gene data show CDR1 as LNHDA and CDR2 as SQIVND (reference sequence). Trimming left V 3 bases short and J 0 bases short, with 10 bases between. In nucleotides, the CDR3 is TGTGCCAGTAGTATGACAATTACTAGCACAGATACGCAGTATTTT. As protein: CASSMTITSTDTQYF.

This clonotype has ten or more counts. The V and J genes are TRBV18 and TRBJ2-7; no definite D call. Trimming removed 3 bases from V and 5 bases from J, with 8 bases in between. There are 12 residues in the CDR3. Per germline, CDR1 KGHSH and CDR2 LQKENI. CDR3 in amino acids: CASSPGEDEQYF. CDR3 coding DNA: TGTGCCAGCTCACCTGGGGAAGACGAGCAGTACTTC.

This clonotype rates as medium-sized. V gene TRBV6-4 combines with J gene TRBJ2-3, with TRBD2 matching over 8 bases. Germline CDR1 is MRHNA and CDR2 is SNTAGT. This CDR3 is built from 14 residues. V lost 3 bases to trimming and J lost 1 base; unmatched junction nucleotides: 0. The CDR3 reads CASSEAGGTDTQYF. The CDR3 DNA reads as TGTGCCAGCAGTGAAGCGGGGGGCACAGATACGCAGTATTTT.

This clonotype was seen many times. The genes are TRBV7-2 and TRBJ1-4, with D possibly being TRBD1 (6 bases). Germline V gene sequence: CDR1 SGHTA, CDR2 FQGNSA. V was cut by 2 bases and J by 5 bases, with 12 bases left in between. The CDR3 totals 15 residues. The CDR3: CASSLIGGGNEKLFF. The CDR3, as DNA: TGTGCCAGCAGCTTAATCGGAGGGGGGAATGAAAAACTGTTTTTT.

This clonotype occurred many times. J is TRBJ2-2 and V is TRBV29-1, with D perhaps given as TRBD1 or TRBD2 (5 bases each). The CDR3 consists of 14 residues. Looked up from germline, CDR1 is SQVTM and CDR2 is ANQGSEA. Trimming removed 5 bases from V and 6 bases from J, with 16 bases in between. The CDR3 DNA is TGCAGCGTTCCGGGGCCCGGGTTGGCCGGGGAGCTGTTTTTT. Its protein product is CSVPGPGLAGELFF.

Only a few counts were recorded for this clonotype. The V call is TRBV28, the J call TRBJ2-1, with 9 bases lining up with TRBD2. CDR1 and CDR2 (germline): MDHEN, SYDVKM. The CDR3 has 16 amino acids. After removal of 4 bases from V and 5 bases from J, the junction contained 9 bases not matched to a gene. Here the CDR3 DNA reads TGTGCCAGCAGTTGGCTAGCGGGACCCTATGACAATGAGCAGTTCTTC. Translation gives CASSWLAGPYDNEQFF.